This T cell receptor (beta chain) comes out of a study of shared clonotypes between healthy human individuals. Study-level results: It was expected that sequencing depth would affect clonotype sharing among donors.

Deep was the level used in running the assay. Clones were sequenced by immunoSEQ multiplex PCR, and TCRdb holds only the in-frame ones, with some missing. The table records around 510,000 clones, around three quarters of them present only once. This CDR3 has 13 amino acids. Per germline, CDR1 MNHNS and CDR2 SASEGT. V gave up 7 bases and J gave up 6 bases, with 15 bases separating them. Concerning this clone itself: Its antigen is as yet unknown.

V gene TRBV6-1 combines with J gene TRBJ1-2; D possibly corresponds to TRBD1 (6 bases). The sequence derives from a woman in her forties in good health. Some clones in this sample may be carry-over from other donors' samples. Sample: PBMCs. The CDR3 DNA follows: TGTGCCAGCAACCGGGGGGCAGTAGATGGCTACACCTTC. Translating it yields CASNRGAVDGYTF.